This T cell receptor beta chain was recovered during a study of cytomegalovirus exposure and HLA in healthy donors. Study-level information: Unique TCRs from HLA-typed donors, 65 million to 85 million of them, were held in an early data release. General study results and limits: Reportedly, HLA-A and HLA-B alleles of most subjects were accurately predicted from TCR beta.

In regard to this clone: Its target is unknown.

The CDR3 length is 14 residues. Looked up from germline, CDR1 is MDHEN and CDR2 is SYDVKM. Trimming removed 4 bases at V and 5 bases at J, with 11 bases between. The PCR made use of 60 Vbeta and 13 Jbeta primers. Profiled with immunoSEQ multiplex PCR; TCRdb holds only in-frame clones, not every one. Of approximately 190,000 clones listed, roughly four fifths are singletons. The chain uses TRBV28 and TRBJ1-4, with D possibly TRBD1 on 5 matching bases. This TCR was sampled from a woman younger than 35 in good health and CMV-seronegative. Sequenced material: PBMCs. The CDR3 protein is CASSSDSKNEKLFF. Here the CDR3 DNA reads TGTGCCAGCAGTTCCGACAGTAAGAATGAAAAACTGTTTTTT.